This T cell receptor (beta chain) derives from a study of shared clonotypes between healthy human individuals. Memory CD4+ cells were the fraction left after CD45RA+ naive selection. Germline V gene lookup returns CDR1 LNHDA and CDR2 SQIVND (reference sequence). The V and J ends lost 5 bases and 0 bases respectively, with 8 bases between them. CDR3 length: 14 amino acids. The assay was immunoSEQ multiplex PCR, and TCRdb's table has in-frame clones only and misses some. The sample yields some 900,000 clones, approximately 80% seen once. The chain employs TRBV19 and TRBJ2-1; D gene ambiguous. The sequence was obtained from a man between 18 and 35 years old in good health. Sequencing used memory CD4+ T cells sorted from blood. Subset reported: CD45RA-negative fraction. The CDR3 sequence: CASSSGSSYNEQFF. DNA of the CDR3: TGTGCCAGTAGTTCAGGAAGCTCCTACAATGAGCAGTTCTTC.